These 23 T cell receptor beta chains originate from one sample sequenced in a study of blood T cell repertoires in COVID-19 (dated by TCRdb to the early 2020s). Receptors were amplified or captured by the immunoSEQ multiplex PCR assay. TCRdb re-hosts the immuneACCESS table, in-frame sequences only. Its copies lack some clones; in the studies checked, an unresolved V gene accounts for under half of them, and the cause for the rest is not known. This sample comprises about 310,000 clones, about 88% of them detected only once. Of the sample, 9.5% falls within the top ten clones. Sample: PBMCs or T cells enriched from blood (not recorded which). The receptors originated from a woman in her 40s who had recovered from COVID-19.

The chain has TRBV5-6 and TRBJ1-2, with 8 bases identical to TRBD1. There are 13 residues in the CDR3. CDR1 and CDR2 (germline): SGHDT, YYEEEE. The junction had 3 bases not matched to a gene; V was cut back by 2 bases and J by 6 bases. Here the CDR3 reads CASSFQGAHGYTF. CDR3 nucleotides: TGTGCCAGCAGCTTCCAGGGGGCGCATGGCTACACCTTC.

V usage is TRBV28 and J usage is TRBJ1-2; D may be TRBD1 (5 bases). V lost 2 bases and J 3 bases, leaving 19 bases between the germline ends. The CDR3 spans 17 residues. CDR1 and CDR2 from the germline V gene are MDHEN and SYDVKM. As DNA, the CDR3 is TGTGCCAGCAGTTTAATCAATATGGGGGGGATTGACTATGGCTACACCTTC. Residues: CASSLINMGGIDYGYTF.

This clone was observed a handful of times. The genes are TRBV7-3 and TRBJ2-1; 14 bases line up with TRBD2. With V trimmed by 5 bases and J by 4 bases, 13 bases remained unmatched. The CDR3 length is 19 residues. Germline V gene sequence: CDR1 SGHTA, CDR2 FQGTGA. DNA of the CDR3: TGTGCCAGCAGCCCGGGACTAGCGGGGGACCTCCCCCTTTACAATGAGCAGTTCTTC. It translates to CASSPGLAGDLPLYNEQFF.

This chain uses TRBV6-5 with TRBJ1-5, with D possibly being TRBD1 (5 bases). V lost 8 bases and J 2 bases, leaving 16 bases between the germline ends. The length of the CDR3 is 15 residues. Germline V gene sequence: CDR1 MNHEY, CDR2 SVGAGI. CDR3 region: CASVGGNIGNQPQHF. In nucleotides, the CDR3 is TGTGCCAGCGTGGGGGGAAATATAGGCAATCAGCCCCAGCATTTT.

V and J are TRBV27 and TRBJ2-6; the D is unclear. Germline V lookup: CDR1 MNHEY, CDR2 SMNVEV (reference sequence). The CDR3 runs to 14 residues. Trimming shortened V by 4 bases and J by 0 bases, and 4 bases separated the two germline ends. CDR3 sequence (DNA): TGTGCCAGCAGTTACTCCTCTGGGGCCAACGTCCTGACTTTC. Translated, it gives CASSYSSGANVLTF.

This chain joins TRBV2 and TRBJ2-7, with TRBD1 matching 8 bases. The CDR3 extends over 14 amino acids. Trimming removed 9 bases from V and 0 bases from J; junction bases left unmatched: 7. Germline V lookup: CDR1 SNHLY, CDR2 FYNNEI. The CDR3 protein is CASQGDRLSYEQYF. CDR3 DNA sequence: TGTGCCAGTCAAGGGGACAGGCTCTCCTACGAGCAGTACTTC.

This chain links TRBV19 with TRBJ1-6; D is unresolved. Germline V gives CDR1 LNHDA, CDR2 SQIVND (reference sequence). CDR3 length equals 15 residues. The ends were cut back, 7 bases at V and 0 bases at J, with 10 bases in the middle. CDR3 loop: CASKTGSSYNSPLHF. CDR3 DNA sequence: TGTGCCAGTAAGACGGGAAGCTCCTATAATTCACCCCTCCACTTT.

The chain recombines TRBV28 with TRBJ2-1; TRBD2 matches at 10 bases. The length of the CDR3 is 14 residues. V shed 5 bases, J shed 10 bases, and the junction held 8 bases outside the gene matches. Germline V lookup: CDR1 MDHEN, CDR2 SYDVKM. The CDR3 reads CASSLHSGREEQFF. CDR3 sequence (DNA): TGTGCCAGCAGTCTCCACAGCGGGAGGGAGGAGCAGTTCTTC.

V usage is TRBV6-2 or TRBV6-3 and J usage is TRBJ2-6; 7 positions match TRBD1. The CDR3 covers 15 residues. Germline V CDR1 and CDR2: MNHEY, SVGEGT. Unmatched junction bases numbered 4, after V lost 6 bases and J lost 2 bases. This chain's CDR3 is CASSIDRAGANVLTF. The CDR3 nucleotides are TGTGCCAGCAGCATAGACAGGGCTGGGGCCAACGTCCTGACTTTC.

The CDR3 spells CATSDLRGGLARDTQYF. DNA for the CDR3: TGTGCCACCAGTGATTTGAGGGGTGGACTAGCTAGAGATACGCAGTATTTT. The chain employs TRBV24-1 and TRBJ2-3, with 8 positions matching TRBD2. The CDR3 has 17 amino acids. Germline V gives CDR1 KGHDR, CDR2 SFDVKD. J gave up 5 bases and V 0 bases, and 9 bases lay outside the gene matches.

V usage is TRBV5-4 and J usage is TRBJ2-5; D not resolved. V was shortened by 0 bases and J by 4 bases, with 10 bases between the two germline ends. This CDR3 spans 14 amino acids. Per the germline V gene, CDR1 is SGHNT and CDR2 is YYREEE (reference sequence). The CDR3 loop is CASSLALVGETQYF. For the CDR3, the DNA is TGTGCCAGCAGCTTGGCGCTAGTCGGAGAGACCCAGTACTTC. Variable domain in full (rest from reference TRBV5-4 and TRBJ2-5): ETGVTQSPTHLIKTRGQQVTLRCSSQSGHNTVSWYQQALGQGPQFIFQYYREEENGRGNFPPRFSGLQFPNYSSELNVNALELDDSALYLCASSLALVGETQYFGPGTRLLVL.

This clone was seen more than once but under ten times. This sequence joins TRBV19 and TRBJ1-5; TRBD1 might be the D (5 bases). The germline V gene has CDR1 LNHDA and CDR2 SQIVND (reference sequence). The CDR3 spans 14 residues. Trimming removed 6 bases from V and 2 bases from J, with 11 bases in between. This CDR3 reads CASRGLYGNQPQHF. CDR3 bases: TGTGCCAGTAGGGGGCTGTATGGCAATCAGCCCCAGCATTTT.

V is TRBV19 and J is TRBJ1-4; D may be TRBD1 (6 bases). This CDR3 is built from 15 residues. Germline assignment: CDR1 LNHDA and CDR2 SQIVND (reference sequence). V lost 7 bases to trimming and J lost 0 bases, with 12 bases between them. For the CDR3, the DNA is TGTGCCAGTATTCGAACAGGGCCAACTAATGAAAAACTGTTTTTT. Translating it yields CASIRTGPTNEKLFF.

The DNA of the CDR3 is TGTGCCAGCAGTTCCCCGGCTAGCGGGAGACTCTACGAGCAGTACTTC. It translates to CASSSPASGRLYEQYF. This sequence joins TRBV6-2 or TRBV6-3 and TRBJ2-7; TRBD2 agrees at 10 bases. This CDR3 is 16 amino acids long. Germline CDR1 is MNHEY and CDR2 is SVGEGT. Trimming cost V 4 bases and J 3 bases; bases outside gene matches: 9.

This chain uses TRBV7-6 with TRBJ2-7; D is possibly TRBD1 (6 bases). The CDR3 is 14 amino acids. Germline V CDR1 and CDR2: SGHVS, FNYEAQ. The V end lost 1 base, the J end lost 3 bases, and 10 bases lay between the germline ends. The CDR3, as DNA: TGTGCCAGCAGCTTAGACGGCAGGGGCTACGAGCAGTACTTC. Translated: CASSLDGRGYEQYF.

This rearrangement joins TRBV2 to TRBJ1-1; D is unresolved. CDR3 length: 13 residues. The V end was cut by 0 bases, the J end by 7 bases, with 9 bases between. CDR1 and CDR2 from the germline V gene are SNHLY and FYNNEI. This chain's CDR3 is CASSEALRSEAFF. The CDR3 DNA sequence: TGTGCCAGCAGTGAAGCGCTTAGGAGTGAAGCTTTCTTT. The full variable domain, in which reference TRBV2 and TRBJ1-1 provide the parts outside the CDR3, is EPEVTQTPSHQVTQMGQEVILRCVPISNHLYFYWYRQILGQKVEFLVSFYNNEISEKSEIFDDQFSVERPDGSNFTLKIRSTKLEDSAMYFCASSEALRSEAFFGQGTRLTVV.

This clone showed up just once. The chain is built from TRBV5-4 and TRBJ1-6; D gene ambiguous. The CDR3 covers 15 residues. Trimming stripped 0 bases from V and 5 bases from J, with 9 bases between. Germline CDR1 is SGHNT and CDR2 is YYREEE (reference sequence). This CDR3 reads CASSLGQADNSPLHF. The CDR3 bases are TGTGCCAGCAGCTTGGGTCAGGCAGATAATTCACCCCTCCACTTT.

The chain combines TRBV5-4 with TRBJ2-1; no reliable D call. Trimming cost V 4 bases and J 4 bases, with 12 bases left between them. This CDR3 has 14 residues. The germline V gene encodes CDR1 SGHNT and CDR2 YYREEE (reference sequence). The CDR3, as DNA: TGTGCCAGCAGCCCCTTTGTTGCGTACAATGAGCAGTTCTTC. It translates to CASSPFVAYNEQFF. The full variable domain, in which reference TRBV5-4 and TRBJ2-1 provide the parts outside the CDR3, is ETGVTQSPTHLIKTRGQQVTLRCSSQSGHNTVSWYQQALGQGPQFIFQYYREEENGRGNFPPRFSGLQFPNYSSELNVNALELDDSALYLCASSPFVAYNEQFFGPGTRLTVL.

This chain links TRBV10-2 with TRBJ1-5, with TRBD1 matching over 10 bases. The CDR3 is 14 residues long. Germline CDR1 and CDR2: WSHSY and SAAADI. V shed 5 bases and J 4 bases; nucleotides not matched to a gene: 2. The CDR3 DNA reads as TGCGCCAGCAGTTTGGGACAGGGGAATCAGCCCCAGCATTTT. This codes for CASSLGQGNQPQHF.

The chain employs TRBV15 and TRBJ2-3, with TRBD1 matching over 10 bases. CDR1 and CDR2 (germline): LNHNV, YYDKDF (reference sequence). Trimming removed 4 bases from V and 4 bases from J; junction bases left unmatched: 5. The CDR3 sequence is 15 residues long. CDR3 nucleotides: TGTGCCACCAGCACGGGACAGGGGTTGCCAGATACGCAGTATTTT. Amino acids: CATSTGQGLPDTQYF. The full variable domain, rest sourced from reference TRBV15 and TRBJ2-3, is DAMVIQNPRYQVTQFGKPVTLSCSQTLNHNVMYWYQQKSSQAPKLLFHYYDKDFNNEADTPDNFQSRRPNTSFCFLDIRSPGLGDTAMYLCATSTGQGLPDTQYFGPGTRLTVL.

V is TRBV19 and J is TRBJ1-1; D may be TRBD1 (6 bases). Deletions cut 5 bases from V and 2 bases from J, with 12 bases between. Germline V gives CDR1 LNHDA, CDR2 SQIVND (reference sequence). The CDR3 consists of 14 residues. The CDR3 region has the DNA TGTGCCAGTAGTCAGGCAGGGGTCAACACTGAAGCTTTCTTT. Its protein is CASSQAGVNTEAFF.

The chain combines TRBV11-2 with TRBJ1-1, with D uncertain. Germline V gene sequence: CDR1 SGHAT, CDR2 FQNNGV. The CDR3 is 14 residues long. V shed 3 bases and J shed 5 bases, with 13 bases lying between them. CDR3 amino acids: CASSFVGAGTEAFF. Here the CDR3 DNA reads TGTGCCAGCAGCTTCGTGGGCGCGGGGACTGAAGCTTTCTTT.

The V gene is TRBV5-1, the J gene TRBJ2-2; D gene uncertain. Germline CDR1 reads SGHRS; CDR2 reads YFSETQ. V was cut by 7 bases and J by 2 bases, with 18 bases left in between. The CDR3 has 16 amino acids. The CDR3 is CASSYQATLNTGELFF. CDR3 bases: TGCGCCAGCTCCTATCAGGCCACACTTAACACCGGGGAGCTGTTTTTT.